Listed below are T cell receptor beta chains from one sample, sequenced in a study of T cells after yellow fever vaccination. TCRdb called the 5' RACE reads again in MiXCR, with one record for every CDR3 protein. The sample includes some 260,000 distinct CDR3 sequences, roughly 5.2% seen only once; the top ten take roughly 3.4%. Here the sequenced sample was CD4+ T cells sorted from PBMCs, taken on the day of the yellow fever booster vaccination. The receptors originated from a man younger than 35 who received the YFV17D yellow fever vaccine. Each CDR3 is given with its conserved first and last residue. Each record gives: V gene, clone size, D gene, J gene, CDR3 protein, CDR3 DNA. D genes are given only for firm matches. Clone sizes are given selectively: once, few, many, or a class where the clone is expanded.

v_call: TRBV20-1; clone_size: -; d_call: TRBD2; j_call: TRBJ2-7; cdr3_aa: CSAKTSGSYEQYF; cdr3_nt: TGCAGTGCTAAAACTAGCGGGTCCTACGAGCAGTACTTC
v_call: TRBV5-4; clone_size: few; d_call: -; j_call: TRBJ2-3; cdr3_aa: CASSLYGGGAGDTQYF; cdr3_nt: TGTGCCAGCAGCTTGTACGGTGGGGGGGCTGGAGATACGCAGTATTTT
v_call: TRBV7-7; clone_size: -; d_call: TRBD2; j_call: TRBJ2-2; cdr3_aa: CASSLGAGGYPGELFF; cdr3_nt: TGTGCCAGCAGCTTAGGGGCGGGGGGTTACCCCGGGGAGCTGTTTTTT
v_call: TRBV30; clone_size: -; d_call: -; j_call: TRBJ2-7; cdr3_aa: CAWSGGWDSAYEQYF; cdr3_nt: TGTGCCTGGAGTGGAGGTTGGGACTCAGCCTACGAGCAGTACTTC
v_call: TRBV18; clone_size: -; d_call: -; j_call: TRBJ2-6; cdr3_aa: CASSQDRSGANVLTF; cdr3_nt: TGTGCCAGCTCACAAGACCGGTCTGGGGCCAACGTCCTGACTTTC
v_call: TRBV5-1; clone_size: few; d_call: TRBD1; j_call: TRBJ2-7; cdr3_aa: CASSTGTGYYEQYF; cdr3_nt: TGCGCCAGCAGCACCGGGACAGGGTACTACGAGCAGTACTTC
v_call: TRBV20-1; clone_size: many; d_call: TRBD1; j_call: TRBJ2-1; cdr3_aa: CSASPRTGSYNEQFF; cdr3_nt: TGCAGTGCAAGCCCCAGGACAGGGTCCTACAATGAGCAGTTCTTC
v_call: TRBV24-1; clone_size: few; d_call: -; j_call: TRBJ2-2; cdr3_aa: CATSEQGRKNTGELFF; cdr3_nt: TGTGCCACCAGTGAACAGGGACGGAAGAACACCGGGGAGCTGTTTTTT
v_call: TRBV4-2; clone_size: many; d_call: -; j_call: TRBJ2-5; cdr3_aa: CASSPWSGADQETQYF; cdr3_nt: TGTGCCAGCAGCCCCTGGTCAGGCGCGGACCAAGAGACCCAGTACTTC
v_call: TRBV3-1; clone_size: -; d_call: -; j_call: TRBJ1-1; cdr3_aa: CASSQVPANTEAFF; cdr3_nt: TGTGCCAGCAGCCAAGTTCCGGCGAACACTGAAGCTTTCTTT
v_call: TRBV5-1; clone_size: few; d_call: TRBD1; j_call: TRBJ1-6; cdr3_aa: CASSLRSGTGFYPLHF; cdr3_nt: TGCGCCAGCAGCTTGCGGAGCGGGACAGGGTTTTACCCCCTCCACTTT
v_call: TRBV29-1; clone_size: many; d_call: -; j_call: TRBJ2-7; cdr3_aa: CSVAAGTDEQYF; cdr3_nt: TGCAGCGTGGCCGCGGGAACTGACGAGCAGTACTTC
v_call: TRBV4-3; clone_size: few; d_call: -; j_call: TRBJ2-1; cdr3_aa: CASSQERWSNEQFF; cdr3_nt: TGCGCCAGCAGCCAAGAGAGATGGTCGAATGAGCAGTTCTTC
v_call: TRBV6-6; clone_size: many; d_call: -; j_call: TRBJ1-1; cdr3_aa: CASSYAQGEKAFF; cdr3_nt: TGTGCCAGCAGTTACGCACAGGGTGAAAAAGCTTTCTTT
v_call: TRBV12-3/TRBV12-4; clone_size: many; d_call: -; j_call: TRBJ1-6; cdr3_aa: CASSPDRTANSPLHF; cdr3_nt: TGTGCCAGCAGTCCTGACCGGACAGCTAATTCACCCCTCCACTTT
v_call: TRBV29-1; clone_size: few; d_call: -; j_call: TRBJ1-2; cdr3_aa: CSVTDTKESYTF; cdr3_nt: TGCAGCGTGACAGACACCAAAGAGAGCTACACCTTC
v_call: TRBV29-1; clone_size: many; d_call: -; j_call: TRBJ2-7; cdr3_aa: CSVAEAYEQYF; cdr3_nt: TGCAGCGTGGCAGAGGCCTACGAGCAGTACTTC
v_call: TRBV7-7; clone_size: -; d_call: TRBD1; j_call: TRBJ2-1; cdr3_aa: CASSIGQGSYNEQFF; cdr3_nt: TGTGCTAGCAGCATCGGACAGGGCTCCTACAATGAGCAGTTCTTC
v_call: TRBV24-1; clone_size: many; d_call: TRBD1; j_call: TRBJ1-2; cdr3_aa: CATSDPPGQGSIGYTF; cdr3_nt: TGTGCCACCAGTGATCCGCCGGGACAGGGTTCCATTGGCTACACCTTC
v_call: TRBV6-1; clone_size: few; d_call: TRBD1; j_call: TRBJ1-1; cdr3_aa: CASSKQGAPNTEAFF; cdr3_nt: TGTGCCAGCAGTAAACAGGGGGCCCCGAACACTGAAGCTTTCTTT
v_call: TRBV5-1; clone_size: few; d_call: -; j_call: TRBJ2-2; cdr3_aa: CASSPGSEARDTGELFF; cdr3_nt: TGCGCCAGCAGCCCGGGGTCAGAAGCGCGAGACACCGGGGAGCTGTTTTTT
v_call: TRBV19; clone_size: many; d_call: TRBD1; j_call: TRBJ1-1; cdr3_aa: CASSPRRSAQGMNTEAFF; cdr3_nt: TGTGCCAGTAGTCCACGCCGCTCCGCACAGGGGATGAACACTGAAGCTTTCTTT
v_call: TRBV2; clone_size: once; d_call: TRBD1; j_call: TRBJ2-7; cdr3_aa: CAGAGQGLFEQYF; cdr3_nt: TGTGCCGGGGCCGGACAGGGGTTGTTCGAGCAGTACTTC
v_call: TRBV4-3; clone_size: many; d_call: -; j_call: TRBJ2-5; cdr3_aa: CASSGKISPLQETQYF; cdr3_nt: TGCGCCAGCAGTGGCAAGATCAGCCCGCTCCAAGAGACCCAGTACTTC
v_call: TRBV4-3; clone_size: many; d_call: TRBD2; j_call: TRBJ2-3; cdr3_aa: CASSQEGASGADTQYF; cdr3_nt: TGCGCCAGCAGCCAAGAGGGGGCTAGCGGGGCAGATACGCAGTATTTT
v_call: TRBV11-2; clone_size: many; d_call: -; j_call: TRBJ2-1; cdr3_aa: CASSLASYGEQFF; cdr3_nt: TGTGCCAGCAGCTTAGCTTCTTACGGTGAGCAGTTCTTC
v_call: TRBV12-3/TRBV12-4; clone_size: many; d_call: TRBD2; j_call: TRBJ2-3; cdr3_aa: CASSSRTSGGRGTQYF; cdr3_nt: TGTGCCAGCAGCTCCCGGACTAGCGGGGGGCGGGGTACGCAGTATTTT
v_call: TRBV11-3; clone_size: -; d_call: TRBD2; j_call: TRBJ2-1; cdr3_aa: CASSRAGSGGVNEQFF; cdr3_nt: TGTGCCAGCAGCCGCGCGGGGAGCGGGGGGGTCAATGAGCAGTTCTTC
v_call: TRBV5-6; clone_size: -; d_call: TRBD2; j_call: TRBJ2-2; cdr3_aa: CASSGTSLSGELFF; cdr3_nt: TGTGCCAGCAGCGGGACTAGCTTATCCGGGGAGCTGTTTTTT
v_call: TRBV3-1; clone_size: many; d_call: -; j_call: TRBJ2-3; cdr3_aa: CASSQFVGNTQYF; cdr3_nt: TGTGCCAGCAGCCAATTCGTCGGCAATACGCAGTATTTT
v_call: TRBV7-3; clone_size: many; d_call: TRBD1; j_call: TRBJ1-1; cdr3_aa: CASSSQGGTEAFF; cdr3_nt: TGTGCCAGCAGCTCCCAGGGGGGCACTGAAGCTTTCTTT
v_call: TRBV7-2; clone_size: many; d_call: -; j_call: TRBJ2-3; cdr3_aa: CASSLKNTQYF; cdr3_nt: TGTGCCAGCAGCTTAAAGAATACGCAGTATTTT
v_call: TRBV12-3/TRBV12-4; clone_size: many; d_call: -; j_call: TRBJ2-1; cdr3_aa: CASSRDGISYNEQFF; cdr3_nt: TGTGCCAGCAGCCGGGACGGCATCTCCTACAATGAGCAGTTCTTC
v_call: TRBV20-1; clone_size: -; d_call: -; j_call: TRBJ2-4; cdr3_aa: CSPLVGGSAKNIQYF; cdr3_nt: TGCAGCCCCTTGGTGGGGGGCTCGGCCAAAAACATTCAGTACTTC
v_call: TRBV5-6; clone_size: few; d_call: TRBD2; j_call: TRBJ2-5; cdr3_aa: CASSLWWRRGTQETQYF; cdr3_nt: TGTGCCAGCAGCTTGTGGTGGCGGCGGGGGACCCAAGAGACCCAGTACTTC
v_call: TRBV6-2/TRBV6-3; clone_size: -; d_call: TRBD1; j_call: TRBJ2-5; cdr3_aa: CASSYSGTGSQETQYF; cdr3_nt: TGTGCCAGCAGTTACTCCGGGACAGGGTCCCAAGAGACCCAGTACTTC
v_call: TRBV5-1; clone_size: many; d_call: -; j_call: TRBJ2-2; cdr3_aa: CASSPDPSGGELFF; cdr3_nt: TGCGCCAGCAGCCCCGACCCCAGCGGCGGGGAGCTGTTTTTT
v_call: TRBV11-2; clone_size: many; d_call: -; j_call: TRBJ2-5; cdr3_aa: CASSFDRQETQYF; cdr3_nt: TGTGCCAGCAGTTTCGACAGGCAAGAGACCCAGTACTTC
v_call: TRBV9; clone_size: -; d_call: -; j_call: TRBJ1-2; cdr3_aa: CASRVTGGEGYTF; cdr3_nt: TGTGCCAGCAGGGTGACCGGCGGCGAAGGCTACACCTTC
v_call: TRBV4-3; clone_size: few; d_call: TRBD2; j_call: TRBJ2-2; cdr3_aa: CASSQEGTSGATGELFF; cdr3_nt: TGCGCCAGCAGCCAAGAGGGAACTAGCGGAGCCACCGGGGAGCTGTTTTTT